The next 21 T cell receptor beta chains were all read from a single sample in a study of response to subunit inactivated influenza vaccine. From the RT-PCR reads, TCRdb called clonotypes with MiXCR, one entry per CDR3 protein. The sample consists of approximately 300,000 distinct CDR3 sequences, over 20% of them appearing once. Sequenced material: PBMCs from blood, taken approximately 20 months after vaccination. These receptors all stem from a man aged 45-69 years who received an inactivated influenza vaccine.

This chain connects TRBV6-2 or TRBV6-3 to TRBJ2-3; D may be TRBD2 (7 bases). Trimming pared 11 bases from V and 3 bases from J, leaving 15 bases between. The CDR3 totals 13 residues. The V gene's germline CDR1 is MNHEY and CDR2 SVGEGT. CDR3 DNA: TGTGCCGGTAGGAGGGGGGGTACAGATACGCAGTATTTT. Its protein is CAGRRGGTDTQYF.

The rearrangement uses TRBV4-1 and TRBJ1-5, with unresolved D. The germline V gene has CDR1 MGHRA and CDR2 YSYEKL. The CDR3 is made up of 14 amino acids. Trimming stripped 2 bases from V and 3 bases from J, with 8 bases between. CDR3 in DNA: TGCGCCAGCAGCCAACACCCCGCCAATCAGCCCCAGCATTTT. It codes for CASSQHPANQPQHF.

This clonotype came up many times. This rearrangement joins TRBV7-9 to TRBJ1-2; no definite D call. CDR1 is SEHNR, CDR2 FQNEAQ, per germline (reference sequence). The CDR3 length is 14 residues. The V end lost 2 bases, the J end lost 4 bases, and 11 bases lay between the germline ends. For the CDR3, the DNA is TGTGCCAGCAGCTTAACGTTAGGGATCTATGGCTACACCTTC. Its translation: CASSLTLGIYGYTF.

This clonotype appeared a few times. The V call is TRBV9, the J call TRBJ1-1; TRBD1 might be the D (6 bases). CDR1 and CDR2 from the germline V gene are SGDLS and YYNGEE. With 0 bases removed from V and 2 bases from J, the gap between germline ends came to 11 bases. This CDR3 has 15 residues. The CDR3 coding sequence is TGTGCCAGCAGCGTAGAGGGGGGCCGTAACACTGAAGCTTTCTTT. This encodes CASSVEGGRNTEAFF.

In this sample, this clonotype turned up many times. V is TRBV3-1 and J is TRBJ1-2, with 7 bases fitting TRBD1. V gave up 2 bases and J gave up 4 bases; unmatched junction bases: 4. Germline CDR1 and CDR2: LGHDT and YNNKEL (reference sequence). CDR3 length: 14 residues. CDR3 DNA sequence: TGTGCCAGCAGCCAATTAAGGACAGGCTATGGCTACACCTTC. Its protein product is CASSQLRTGYGYTF.

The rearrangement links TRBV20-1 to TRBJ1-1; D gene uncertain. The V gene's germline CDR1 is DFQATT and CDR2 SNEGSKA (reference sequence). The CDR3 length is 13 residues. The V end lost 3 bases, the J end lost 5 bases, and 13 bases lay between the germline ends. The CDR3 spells CSASEWAGTEAFF. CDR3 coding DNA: TGCAGTGCTAGCGAATGGGCGGGGACTGAAGCTTTCTTT.

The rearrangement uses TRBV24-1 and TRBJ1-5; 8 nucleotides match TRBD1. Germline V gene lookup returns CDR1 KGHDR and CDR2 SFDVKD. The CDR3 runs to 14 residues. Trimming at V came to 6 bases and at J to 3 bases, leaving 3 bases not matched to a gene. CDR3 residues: CATSTTGVNQPQHF. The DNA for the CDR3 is TGTGCCACCAGTACGACAGGGGTCAATCAGCCCCAGCATTTT.

The CDR3 spells CASSQAVTYEQYF. The CDR3 coding sequence is TGTGCCAGCAGCCAGGCAGTCACCTACGAGCAGTACTTC. The rearrangement links TRBV4-2 to TRBJ2-7; D is undetermined. The CDR3 has 13 residues. Germline V gene sequence: CDR1 LGHNA, CDR2 YNFKEQ. V was cut by 3 bases and J by 2 bases, with 8 bases left in between.

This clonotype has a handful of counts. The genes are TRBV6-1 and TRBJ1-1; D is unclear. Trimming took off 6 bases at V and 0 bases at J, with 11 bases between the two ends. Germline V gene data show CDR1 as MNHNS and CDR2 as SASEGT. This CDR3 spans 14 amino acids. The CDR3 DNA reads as TGTGCCAGCAGGGAGGAGACACTGAACACTGAAGCTTTCTTT. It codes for CASREETLNTEAFF.

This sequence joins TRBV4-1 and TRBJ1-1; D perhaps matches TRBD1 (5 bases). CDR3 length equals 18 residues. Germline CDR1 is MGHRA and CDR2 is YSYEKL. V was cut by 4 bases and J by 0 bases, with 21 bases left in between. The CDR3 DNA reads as TGCGCCAGCAGCCGATACCCCCCTGCAGGGTATCTGAACACTGAAGCTTTCTTT. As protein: CASSRYPPAGYLNTEAFF.

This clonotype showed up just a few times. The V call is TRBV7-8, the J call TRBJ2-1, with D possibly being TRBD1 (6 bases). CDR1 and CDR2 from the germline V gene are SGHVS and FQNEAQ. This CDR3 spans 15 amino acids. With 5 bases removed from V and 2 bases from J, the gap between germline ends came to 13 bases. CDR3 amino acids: CASSAGRGTYNEQFF. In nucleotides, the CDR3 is TGTGCCAGCAGCGCCGGCAGGGGTACCTACAATGAGCAGTTCTTC.

The CDR3 nucleotides read TGTGCCAGCAGCGTTTTAGCGGGGGGAACCACAGATACGCAGTATTTT. Translating gives CASSVLAGGTTDTQYF. The rearrangement uses TRBV9 and TRBJ2-3, with 10 bases identical to TRBD2. Germline CDR1 reads SGDLS; CDR2 reads YYNGEE. V lost 2 bases to trimming and J lost 2 bases; unmatched junction nucleotides: 5. This CDR3 comprises 16 residues.

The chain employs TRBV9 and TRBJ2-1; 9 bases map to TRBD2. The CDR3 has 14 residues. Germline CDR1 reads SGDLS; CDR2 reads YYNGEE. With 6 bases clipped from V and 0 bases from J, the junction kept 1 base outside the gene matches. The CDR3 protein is CASTSGDSYNEQFF. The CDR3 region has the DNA TGTGCCAGCACTAGCGGGGACTCCTACAATGAGCAGTTCTTC.

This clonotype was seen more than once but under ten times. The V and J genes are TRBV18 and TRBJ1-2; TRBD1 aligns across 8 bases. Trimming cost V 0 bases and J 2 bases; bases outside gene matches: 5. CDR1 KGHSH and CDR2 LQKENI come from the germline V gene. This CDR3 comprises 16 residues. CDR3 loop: CASSPPGTGANYGYTF. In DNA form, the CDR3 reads TGTGCCAGCTCACCACCCGGGACAGGCGCAAACTATGGCTACACCTTC.

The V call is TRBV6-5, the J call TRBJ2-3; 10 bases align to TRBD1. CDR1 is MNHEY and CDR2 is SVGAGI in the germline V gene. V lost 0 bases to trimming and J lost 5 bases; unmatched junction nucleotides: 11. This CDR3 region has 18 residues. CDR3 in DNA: TGTGCCAGCAGTTACTCAGGGACAGGGGCCTTCAATTTAGATACGCAGTATTTT. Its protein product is CASSYSGTGAFNLDTQYF.

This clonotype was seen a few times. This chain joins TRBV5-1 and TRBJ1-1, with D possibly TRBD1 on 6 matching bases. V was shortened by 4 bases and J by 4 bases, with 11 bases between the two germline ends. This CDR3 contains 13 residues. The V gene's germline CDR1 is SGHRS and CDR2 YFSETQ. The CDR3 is CASSPDSGTEAFF. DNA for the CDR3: TGCGCCAGCAGCCCGGACAGCGGCACTGAAGCTTTCTTT.

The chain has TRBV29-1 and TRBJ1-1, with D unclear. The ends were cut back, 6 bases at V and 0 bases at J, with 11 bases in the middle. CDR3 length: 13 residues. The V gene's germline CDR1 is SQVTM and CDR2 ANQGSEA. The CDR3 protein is CSVRANMNTEAFF. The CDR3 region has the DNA TGCAGCGTCCGGGCCAATATGAACACTGAAGCTTTCTTT.

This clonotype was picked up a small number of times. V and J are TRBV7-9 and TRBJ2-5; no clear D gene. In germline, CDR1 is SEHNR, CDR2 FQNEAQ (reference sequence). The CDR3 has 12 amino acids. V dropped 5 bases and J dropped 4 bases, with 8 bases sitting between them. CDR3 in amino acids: CASSRTAETQYF. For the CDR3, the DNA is TGTGCCAGCAGCCGGACGGCAGAGACCCAGTACTTC.

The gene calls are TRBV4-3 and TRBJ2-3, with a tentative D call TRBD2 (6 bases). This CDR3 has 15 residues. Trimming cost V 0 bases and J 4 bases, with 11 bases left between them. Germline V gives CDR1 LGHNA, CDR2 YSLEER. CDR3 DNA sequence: TGCGCCAGCAGCCAAGAGACGGGAGTTTCAGATACGCAGTATTTT. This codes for CASSQETGVSDTQYF.

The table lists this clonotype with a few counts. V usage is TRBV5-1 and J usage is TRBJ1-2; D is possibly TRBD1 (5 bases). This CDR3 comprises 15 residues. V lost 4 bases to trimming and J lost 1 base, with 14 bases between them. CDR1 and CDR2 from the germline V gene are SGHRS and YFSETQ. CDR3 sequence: CASSHAGGVNYGYTF. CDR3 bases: TGCGCCAGCAGCCACGCTGGGGGGGTTAACTATGGCTACACCTTC.

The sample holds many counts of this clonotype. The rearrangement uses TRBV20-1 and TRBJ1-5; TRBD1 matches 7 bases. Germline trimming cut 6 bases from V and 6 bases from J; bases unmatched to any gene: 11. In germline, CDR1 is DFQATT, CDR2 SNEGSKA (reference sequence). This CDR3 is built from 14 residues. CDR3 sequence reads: CSAKAKQGTQPQHF. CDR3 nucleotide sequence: TGCAGTGCGAAGGCAAAACAGGGGACTCAGCCCCAGCATTTT.